What follows are 25 T cell receptor beta chains derived from one specimen sequenced in a study of breast tumors, draining lymph nodes, adjacent tissues. TCRdb reprocessed the multiplex PCR reads via MiXCR and lists one record per CDR3 protein. In the table there are 30,000 to 40,000 distinct CDR3 sequences, 60% to 80% of which are singletons. Sequencing used breast tumor tissue. The source is a female donor with breast cancer. Some clones in this sample may be carry-over from other donors' samples.

This clonotype was found many times. The V and J genes are TRBV19 and TRBJ2-5; TRBD2 might be the D (5 bases). CDR3 length: 12 amino acids. V shed 4 bases and J shed 4 bases, with 7 bases lying between them. Germline V gives CDR1 LNHDA, CDR2 SQIVND (reference sequence). The CDR3 reads CASSTEGETQYF. CDR3 sequence (DNA): TGTGCCAGTAGTACCGAGGGAGAGACCCAGTACTTC.

The J gene is TRBJ1-3, the V gene TRBV15; TRBD1 is a possible D gene (5 bases). CDR3 size: 17 residues. CDR1 is LNHNV and CDR2 is YYDKDF in the germline V gene (reference sequence). Trimming removed 2 bases from V and 3 bases from J, with 17 bases in between. This CDR3 reads CATSRMGTSGSGNTIYF. In nucleotides, the CDR3 is TGTGCCACCAGCAGAATGGGGACTAGCGGGAGTGGAAACACCATATATTTT. The whole variable domain, filled in from reference TRBV15 and TRBJ1-3, reads DAMVIQNPRYQVTQFGKPVTLSCSQTLNHNVMYWYQQKSSQAPKLLFHYYDKDFNNEADTPDNFQSRRPNTSFCFLDIRSPGLGDTAMYLCATSRMGTSGSGNTIYFGEGSWLTVV.

The chain couples TRBV20-1 to TRBJ2-3, with D possibly being TRBD2 (6 bases). CDR1 is DFQATT, CDR2 SNEGSKA, per germline (reference sequence). The germline V and J ends were trimmed by 5 bases and 6 bases, with 15 bases remaining between them. CDR3 length: 13 amino acids. The CDR3 spells CSAPPGGADTQYF. CDR3 sequence (DNA): TGCAGTGCTCCCCCCGGAGGGGCCGATACGCAGTATTTT.

The rearrangement links TRBV9 to TRBJ1-6, with TRBD1 identical over 7 bases. The V segment lost 1 base and the J segment 7 bases; nucleotides outside the gene matches: 8. Germline values: CDR1 SGDLS, CDR2 YYNGEE. This CDR3 is built from 16 residues. CDR3 residues: CASSVKPGQSNSPLHF. The DNA of the CDR3 is TGTGCCAGCAGCGTAAAGCCGGGACAGTCGAATTCACCCCTCCACTTT.

The chain links TRBV5-1 to TRBJ2-7, with unresolved D. The germline CDR1 and CDR2 sequences are SGHRS and YFSETQ. The CDR3 extends over 16 amino acids. V lost 4 bases and J lost 2, with 19 bases in between. The CDR3 sequence: CASSLTTSLRTYEQYF. The CDR3 DNA follows: TGCGCCAGCAGCCTTACGACATCCTTGCGGACCTACGAGCAGTACTTC.

There are many counts of this clonotype. This rearrangement joins TRBV19 to TRBJ1-4; D not certain. V shed 6 bases and J shed 5 bases, with 7 bases lying between them. This CDR3 region has 12 residues. CDR1 and CDR2 (germline): LNHDA, SQIVND (reference sequence). The CDR3 region has the DNA TGTGCCAGTAGGCCAGACAATGAAAAACTGTTTTTT. Protein: CASRPDNEKLFF.

This clonotype was seen repeatedly, ten times or more. The chain has TRBV6-5 and TRBJ1-2, with a weak D call TRBD1 (6 bases). In germline, CDR1 is MNHEY, CDR2 SVGAGI. This CDR3 is 13 amino acids long. V was cut by 6 bases and J by 8 bases, with 16 bases left in between. CDR3: CASSHRAQGGYTF. DNA for the CDR3: TGTGCCAGCAGCCACAGGGCGCAGGGGGGCTACACCTTC.

The V call is TRBV28, the J call TRBJ2-5; 8 bases are shared with TRBD1. V trimming: 7 bases; J trimming: 5 bases; junction bases outside the gene matches: 3. The CDR3 is made up of 12 amino acids. The germline gives CDR1 MDHEN, CDR2 SYDVKM. The CDR3 region has the DNA TGTGCCAGCAAAGACAGGGGTGAGACCCAGTACTTC. Its protein product is CASKDRGETQYF.

The chain joins TRBV5-1 to TRBJ2-2; tentative D call: TRBD2 (6 bases). This CDR3 is 16 amino acids long. Germline V gene lookup returns CDR1 SGHRS and CDR2 YFSETQ. V shed 1 base and J shed 3 bases, with 13 bases lying between them. The CDR3 DNA is TGCGCCAGCAGCTTGAGTCCTAGCGTGGACACCGGGGAGCTGTTTTTT. Its translation is CASSLSPSVDTGELFF. Full variable domain (rest looked up from reference TRBV5-1 and TRBJ2-2): KAGVTQTPRYLIKTRGQQVTLSCSPISGHRSVSWYQQTPGQGLQFLFEYFSETQRNKGNFPGRFSGRQFSNSRSEMNVSTLELGDSALYLCASSLSPSVDTGELFFGEGSRLTVL.

The CDR3 is CASSSGQGVGYTF. In nucleotides, the CDR3 is TGTGCCAGCAGCTCTGGACAGGGCGTCGGCTACACCTTC. This chain links TRBV7-2 with TRBJ1-2, with 8 bases fitting TRBD1. Looked up from germline, CDR1 is SGHTA and CDR2 is FQGNSA. The length of the CDR3 is 13 residues. V shed 4 bases and J 8 bases; nucleotides not matched to a gene: 6.

By sample share, this clonotype is medium-sized. This chain connects TRBV7-9 to TRBJ2-5; D may be TRBD2 (6 bases). Germline CDR1 is SEHNR and CDR2 is FQNEAQ (reference sequence). Trimming took off 1 base at V and 5 bases at J, with 11 bases between the two ends. The CDR3 consists of 14 residues. CDR3 protein: CASSLEEGRETQYF. The CDR3 DNA follows: TGTGCCAGCAGCTTAGAGGAAGGGAGGGAGACCCAGTACTTC.

In this sample, this clonotype is medium-sized (0.01 to 0.1%). The V gene is TRBV19, the J gene TRBJ1-3, with D uncertain. The length of the CDR3 is 13 residues. Trimming took 6 bases from V and 4 from J, leaving 10 bases between them. CDR1 is LNHDA and CDR2 is SQIVND in the germline V gene (reference sequence). CDR3 sequence: CASRSPPGNTIYF. CDR3 sequence (DNA): TGTGCCAGTAGAAGTCCGCCCGGAAACACCATATATTTT.

The chain couples TRBV24-1 to TRBJ2-3, with D maybe TRBD2 (5 bases). The CDR3 covers 13 residues. Deletions cut 5 bases from V and 0 bases from J, with 5 bases between. The germline V gene encodes CDR1 KGHDR and CDR2 SFDVKD. The DNA for the CDR3 is TGTGCCACCAGTGGGACTAGCACAGATACGCAGTATTTT. Residues: CATSGTSTDTQYF.

A word on this clonotype: An end of the junction does not agree with germline; a read error may underlie this. The chain links TRBV10-3 to TRBJ1-6; 7 nucleotides line up with TRBD1. This CDR3 is built from 16 residues. Germline V lookup: CDR1 ENHRY, CDR2 SYGVKD. The CDR3 DNA sequence: TGTGCCATCAGTGAAGCGGGAGGGGGCGGTAATCCACCCCTCCACTTT. Translation gives CAISEAGGGGNPPLHF.

This clonotype occurred many times. The V call is TRBV5-5, the J call TRBJ1-2; maybe TRBD1 (5 bases). Trimming shortened V by 4 bases and J by 4 bases, and 23 bases separated the two germline ends. CDR1 SGHKS and CDR2 YYEKEE come from the germline V gene (reference sequence). This CDR3 spans 17 amino acids. CDR3 sequence: CASSAVVGMGEAYGYTF. CDR3 in DNA: TGTGCCAGCAGCGCGGTAGTTGGTATGGGGGAGGCCTATGGCTACACCTTC. The full variable domain, with the rest looked up from reference TRBV5-5 and TRBJ1-2, is DAGVTQSPTHLIKTRGQQVTLRCSPISGHKSVSWYQQVLGQGPQFIFQYYEKEERGRGNFPDRFSARQFPNYSSELNVNALLLGDSALYLCASSAVVGMGEAYGYTFGSGTRLTVV.

The chain is built from TRBV6-2 or TRBV6-3 and TRBJ1-2, with 10 bases aligning to TRBD1. Losses at the gene ends were 6 bases for V and 8 bases for J; bases not matched to a gene: 12. From germline, CDR1 is MNHEY and CDR2 SVGEGT. The CDR3 loop spans 15 amino acids. The CDR3 DNA sequence: TGTGCCAGCAGACTAGGGGGACAGGGGACGAAGGGCTACACCTTC. This encodes CASRLGGQGTKGYTF.

V and J are TRBV15 and TRBJ2-3; 8 nucleotides align to TRBD2. Trimming took 1 base from V and 2 from J; bases not matched to a gene: 2. The CDR3 is 15 residues long. From germline, CDR1 is LNHNV and CDR2 YYDKDF (reference sequence). The CDR3 coding sequence is TGTGCCACCAGCAGAGGCGGGAGGAACACAGATACGCAGTATTTT. Amino acids: CATSRGGRNTDTQYF. The entire variable domain, with the rest obtained from reference TRBV15 and TRBJ2-3, is as follows: DAMVIQNPRYQVTQFGKPVTLSCSQTLNHNVMYWYQQKSSQAPKLLFHYYDKDFNNEADTPDNFQSRRPNTSFCFLDIRSPGLGDTAMYLCATSRGGRNTDTQYFGPGTRLTVL.

The chain uses TRBV20-1 and TRBJ2-1; 8 nucleotides agree with TRBD2. The CDR3 runs 14 residues. Germline CDR1 is DFQATT and CDR2 is SNEGSKA (reference sequence). The junction had 2 bases not matched to a gene; V was cut back by 2 bases and J by 2 bases. The CDR3: CSARLAGTYNEQFF. CDR3 sequence (DNA): TGCAGTGCTAGACTAGCGGGTACCTACAATGAGCAGTTCTTC.

This clonotype was recorded many times. A read error may be the cause here, since a much bigger clone is one base away. The rearrangement uses TRBV20-1 and TRBJ2-7, with D maybe TRBD1 (5 bases). The germline V and J ends were trimmed by 0 bases and 6 bases, with 15 bases remaining between them. CDR3 length: 14 residues. The germline gives CDR1 DFQATT, CDR2 SNEGSKA (reference sequence). The CDR3 loop reads CSARDFHRTSEQYF. The CDR3 region has the DNA TGCAGTGCTAGAGATTTTCACAGGACCTCCGAGCAGTACTTC.

This clonotype is judged medium-sized (0.01 to 0.1%). The chain combines TRBV15 with TRBJ2-5; no clear D gene. The ends were cut back, 4 bases at V and 5 bases at J, with 11 bases in the middle. Germline V gene lookup returns CDR1 LNHNV and CDR2 YYDKDF (reference sequence). This CDR3 spans 13 amino acids. This CDR3 reads CATSTGGFETQYF. As DNA, the CDR3 is TGTGCCACCAGCACAGGCGGATTTGAGACCCAGTACTTC.

The V call is TRBV2, the J call TRBJ1-2; D is ambiguous. Trimming shortened V by 6 bases and J by 5 bases, and 16 bases separated the two germline ends. Germline CDR1 reads SNHLY; CDR2 reads FYNNEI. The CDR3 consists of 14 residues. In DNA form, the CDR3 reads TGTGCCAGCAGACCTGGACGCACGCCATATGGCTACACCTTC. Translation: CASRPGRTPYGYTF.

This clonotype was recorded only once. V gene TRBV2 combines with J gene TRBJ2-5; 13 bases match TRBD2. This CDR3 spans 14 amino acids. The ends lost 7 bases at V and 3 bases at J; junction bases unmatched: 2. Germline V gives CDR1 SNHLY, CDR2 FYNNEI. For the CDR3, the DNA is TGTGCCAGCAAGGGGACTAGCGGGAAAGAGACCCAGTACTTC. It is translated as CASKGTSGKETQYF.

This clonotype occurred many times. The J gene is TRBJ1-2, the V gene TRBV19, with D hard to call. This CDR3 comprises 15 residues. Germline CDR1 and CDR2: LNHDA and SQIVND (reference sequence). Deletions cut 3 bases from V and 5 bases from J, with 16 bases between. CDR3 DNA sequence: TGTGCCAGTAGTATCTCGGGAACCCGCCCTTATGGCTACACCTTC. This codes for CASSISGTRPYGYTF.

This chain joins TRBV7-9 and TRBJ2-7, with D perhaps matching TRBD1 (6 bases). Germline V lookup: CDR1 SEHNR, CDR2 FQNEAQ (reference sequence). CDR3 length: 16 residues. Trimming stripped 5 bases from V and 0 bases from J, with 17 bases between. The CDR3 loop is CASSPTGPEPSYEQYF. In nucleotides, the CDR3 is TGTGCCAGCAGCCCTACAGGGCCCGAACCCTCCTACGAGCAGTACTTC.

This clonotype is medium-sized in the sample. The chain has TRBV2 and TRBJ2-7, with TRBD1 matching over 8 bases. The CDR3 contains 14 residues. CDR1 and CDR2 from the germline V gene are SNHLY and FYNNEI. V shed 6 bases, J shed 6 bases, and the junction held 10 bases outside the gene matches. The CDR3 DNA follows: TGTGCCAGCAGGGCTTATGTGACAGGGGCCGAGCAGTACTTC. Its protein product is CASRAYVTGAEQYF.